Following are 14 T cell receptor beta chains from one sample sequenced in a study of cytomegalovirus exposure and HLA in healthy donors. The PCR employed 60 Vbeta primers together with 13 Jbeta primers. Sequencing was performed with immunoSEQ multiplex PCR; in TCRdb, only in-frame clones are kept and a portion is missing. This sample yields about 65,000 clones, of which 60% to 65% are seen a single time; 2.8% belongs to the top ten. Sequenced sample: PBMCs. Every receptor here comes from a man younger than 40 in good health and CMV-seronegative.

This chain uses TRBV7-9 with TRBJ1-3; D perhaps matches TRBD1 (5 bases). CDR1 is SEHNR, CDR2 FQNEAQ, per germline (reference sequence). The CDR3 covers 13 residues. Trimming took off 10 bases at V and 2 bases at J, with 12 bases between the two ends. The CDR3 DNA is TGTGCCATGGGGGGTGTTGCTGGAAACACCATATATTTT. Translating gives CAMGGVAGNTIYF. Full variable domain (rest looked up from reference TRBV7-9 and TRBJ1-3): DTGVSQNPRHKITKRGQNVTFRCDPISEHNRLYWYRQTLGQGPEFLTYFQNEAQLEKSRLLSDRFSAERPKGSFSTLEIQRTEQGDSAMYLCAMGGVAGNTIYFGEGSWLTVV.

This clone has a handful of counts. CDR3 DNA sequence: TGTGCCAGCAGCTTAGGACGGGGGCCCCAGCATTTT. Residues: CASSLGRGPQHF. This chain connects TRBV7-2 to TRBJ1-5; D uncertain. This CDR3 region has 12 residues. Germline V lookup: CDR1 SGHTA, CDR2 FQGNSA. Trimming removed 1 base from V and 9 bases from J, with 7 bases in between.

This clone has only one observation. The V and J genes are TRBV7-9 and TRBJ2-1; 9 bases match TRBD2. This CDR3 has 16 residues. Per the germline V gene, CDR1 is SEHNR and CDR2 is FQNEAQ (reference sequence). V gave up 1 base and J gave up 8 bases; unmatched junction bases: 9. CDR3 DNA: TGTGCCAGCAGCTTAGTGGGCGGGGGGGATTTGGATGAGCAGTTCTTC. Amino acid sequence: CASSLVGGGDLDEQFF.

The rearrangement links TRBV5-1 to TRBJ2-7, with 8 bases aligning to TRBD1. Germline loops: CDR1 SGHRS, CDR2 YFSETQ. This CDR3 is built from 15 residues. Trimming cost V 4 bases and J 5 bases; bases outside gene matches: 11. The CDR3 reads CASSPQGQGGDEQYF. The CDR3 DNA reads as TGCGCCAGCAGCCCCCAAGGACAGGGTGGCGACGAGCAGTACTTC. The whole variable domain, filled in from reference TRBV5-1 and TRBJ2-7, reads KAGVTQTPRYLIKTRGQQVTLSCSPISGHRSVSWYQQTPGQGLQFLFEYFSETQRNKGNFPGRFSGRQFSNSRSEMNVSTLELGDSALYLCASSPQGQGGDEQYFGPGTRLTVT.

The chain is built from TRBV2 and TRBJ2-6; 7 bases are a match to TRBD1. In germline, CDR1 is SNHLY, CDR2 FYNNEI. The CDR3 consists of 13 residues. V trimming: 10 bases; J trimming: 5 bases; junction bases outside the gene matches: 5. CDR3 residues: CAKRQGRANVLTF. The CDR3 nucleotides are TGTGCCAAAAGACAGGGTCGGGCCAACGTCCTGACTTTC.

The rearrangement joins TRBV6-1 to TRBJ1-1; D may be TRBD1 (6 bases). This CDR3 is 14 amino acids long. V was pared by 7 bases and J by 5 bases, with 17 bases between. Looked up from germline, CDR1 is MNHNS and CDR2 is SASEGT. The CDR3 region has the DNA TGTGCCAGCAAGTTCAGGGGCGCAAGGACTGAAGCTTTCTTT. Translated, it gives CASKFRGARTEAFF.

The rearrangement uses TRBV29-1 and TRBJ2-3; TRBD1 matches 8 bases. Germline V lookup: CDR1 SQVTM, CDR2 ANQGSEA. The V and J ends lost 4 bases and 2 bases, in that order; junction bases with no gene match: 5. CDR3 length: 14 residues. The CDR3 is CSVGDRSHTDTQYF. The CDR3, as DNA: TGCAGCGTTGGGGACAGGAGCCACACAGATACGCAGTATTTT.

This clone was counted only a few times. The chain uses TRBV27 and TRBJ2-7, with D possibly being TRBD1 (6 bases). This CDR3 contains 13 residues. Trimming cost V 6 bases and J 1 base, with 10 bases left between them. Germline V gene sequence: CDR1 MNHEY, CDR2 SMNVEV (reference sequence). DNA of the CDR3: TGTGCCAGCAGACGGACAGTGTCCTACGAGCAGTACTTC. Residues: CASRRTVSYEQYF.

V usage is TRBV29-1 and J usage is TRBJ1-1, with TRBD1 as a possible D gene (5 bases). There are 12 residues in the CDR3. Germline loops: CDR1 SQVTM, CDR2 ANQGSEA. Trimming removed 6 bases from V and 4 bases from J, with 12 bases in between. The CDR3 is CSVARGGTEAFF. The CDR3 coding sequence is TGCAGCGTCGCTCGGGGGGGCACTGAAGCTTTCTTT.

The rearrangement uses TRBV6-1 and TRBJ2-1; 9 bases map to TRBD1. V lost 0 bases and J lost 10; bases outside the gene matches: 13. CDR3 size: 17 residues. Germline assignment: CDR1 MNHNS and CDR2 SASEGT. DNA of the CDR3: TGTGCCAGCAGTGAAGCCCTCCCGGACAGGGGTTCCCCGGAGCAGTTCTTC. Translation gives CASSEALPDRGSPEQFF.

The chain has TRBV2 and TRBJ1-2; tentatively, D is TRBD1 (6 bases). Germline loops: CDR1 SNHLY, CDR2 FYNNEI. V shed 6 bases and J shed 3 bases, with 11 bases lying between them. The CDR3 runs to 13 residues. This chain's CDR3 is CASSRGADYGYTF. The CDR3 coding sequence is TGTGCCAGCAGCAGGGGTGCTGACTATGGCTACACCTTC.

The chain is built from TRBV2 and TRBJ2-7; tentatively, D is TRBD2 (6 bases). The CDR3 has 14 amino acids. Trimming pared 4 bases from V and 3 bases from J, leaving 13 bases between. Germline CDR1 SNHLY, CDR2 FYNNEI. CDR3 sequence reads: CASSGGDSYYEQYF. CDR3 DNA: TGTGCCAGCAGTGGGGGGGACTCCTACTACGAGCAGTACTTC.

The rearrangement joins TRBV5-1 to TRBJ1-2; a weak D match, TRBD1 (6 bases). Trimming cost V 0 bases and J 3 bases, with 15 bases left between them. Germline V gene lookup returns CDR1 SGHRS and CDR2 YFSETQ. This CDR3 has 16 residues. For the CDR3, the DNA is TGCGCCAGCAGCTTGGAGGCAGGGGTAGGGTACTATGGCTACACCTTC. It translates to CASSLEAGVGYYGYTF. Drawing the rest from reference TRBV5-1 and TRBJ1-2, the complete variable domain is KAGVTQTPRYLIKTRGQQVTLSCSPISGHRSVSWYQQTPGQGLQFLFEYFSETQRNKGNFPGRFSGRQFSNSRSEMNVSTLELGDSALYLCASSLEAGVGYYGYTFGSGTRLTVV.

The J gene is TRBJ2-5, the V gene TRBV9; 9 positions agree with TRBD2. From germline, CDR1 is SGDLS and CDR2 YYNGEE. J was trimmed by 5 bases and V by 2 bases; bases with no gene match: 7. This CDR3 region has 15 residues. The CDR3 sequence is CASSVSRGGRETQYF. The CDR3 nucleotides are TGTGCCAGCAGCGTCTCGCGGGGGGGCAGGGAGACCCAGTACTTC.